Below, 27 T cell receptor beta chains from the same sample are listed, as sequenced in a study of shared clonotypes between healthy human individuals. Terminally differentiated effector memory CD45RA+ cells were excluded by CCR7 positive selection of CD45RO-negative cells. The table came from immunoSEQ multiplex PCR; TCRdb's copy has only in-frame clones and leaves some out. The sample carries about 800,000 clones, just over 95% recorded once. Source material: naive CD8+ T cells sorted from blood. These TCRs come from a man aged 30 to 45 in good health.

The chain has TRBV5-8 and TRBJ1-5; D uncertain. Germline assignment: CDR1 SGHTS and CDR2 YDEGEE. The CDR3 runs to 15 residues. Deletions cut 1 base from V and 3 bases from J, with 11 bases between. CDR3 DNA: TGTGCCAGCAGCTTGTTCCCGGGGTACAATCAGCCCCAGCATTTT. Protein product: CASSLFPGYNQPQHF.

The chain uses TRBV5-6 and TRBJ2-7, with TRBD1 matching 9 bases. The J segment lost 2 bases and the V segment lost 4 bases, leaving 4 bases of the junction unmatched. This CDR3 contains 14 residues. Germline V gene data show CDR1 as SGHDT and CDR2 as YYEEEE. The chain's CDR3 is CASSRWDRAYEQYF. CDR3 sequence (DNA): TGTGCCAGCAGCCGGTGGGACAGGGCCTACGAGCAGTACTTC.

The chain carries TRBV4-3 and TRBJ2-1, with 11 bases that match TRBD2. The CDR3 extends over 15 amino acids. Germline loops: CDR1 LGHNA, CDR2 YSLEER. V lost 4 bases, J lost 4 bases, and 3 bases stayed unmatched. This CDR3 reads CASSPGTSGYNEQFF. In DNA, the CDR3 is TGCGCCAGCAGCCCGGGGACTAGCGGATACAATGAGCAGTTCTTC.

This sequence joins TRBV29-1 and TRBJ2-2, with D possibly TRBD1 on 5 matching bases. With 5 bases removed from V and 6 bases from J, the gap between germline ends came to 16 bases. The CDR3 is made up of 14 amino acids. Germline V CDR1 and CDR2: SQVTM, ANQGSEA. The DNA of the CDR3 is TGCAGCGTTAATGAAGGACACGGGTCCGGGGAGCTGTTTTTT. This codes for CSVNEGHGSGELFF.

V is TRBV29-1 and J is TRBJ2-7; D is possibly TRBD2 (5 bases). V was clipped by 0 bases and J by 7 bases, with 10 bases between them. This CDR3 is 12 amino acids long. Looked up from germline, CDR1 is SQVTM and CDR2 is ANQGSEA. CDR3 in amino acids: CSVEDPPGEQYF. CDR3 coding DNA: TGCAGCGTTGAAGATCCCCCGGGAGAGCAGTACTTC.

The chain employs TRBV5-5 and TRBJ2-7; D is perhaps TRBD2 (6 bases). CDR3 length: 14 amino acids. CDR1 SGHKS and CDR2 YYEKEE come from the germline V gene (reference sequence). V gave up 6 bases and J gave up 2 bases, with 15 bases separating them. CDR3 DNA: TGTGCCAGCAAGCTAGGAGGGGCTACCTACGAGCAGTACTTC. This gives the protein CASKLGGATYEQYF.

V gene TRBV27 combines with J gene TRBJ2-7; 8 positions agree with TRBD1. The CDR3 loop spans 15 amino acids. Trimming took 8 bases from V and 1 from J; bases not matched to a gene: 10. Germline CDR1 MNHEY, CDR2 SMNVEV (reference sequence). CDR3 DNA sequence: TGTGCCAGCCGGACCCAGGGGGCGGCTTCCTACGAGCAGTACTTC. Protein sequence: CASRTQGAASYEQYF.

This sequence joins TRBV6-4 and TRBJ2-2; D unclear. Germline V gene data show CDR1 as MRHNA and CDR2 as SNTAGT. Deletions cut 3 bases from V and 5 bases from J, with 7 bases between. The CDR3 is made up of 13 amino acids. CDR3 sequence (DNA): TGTGCCAGCAGTGAATTGGGGACCGGGGAGCTGTTTTTT. Translating gives CASSELGTGELFF.

The chain combines TRBV7-8 with TRBJ2-7; TRBD1 agrees at 11 bases. This CDR3 contains 14 residues. Germline V CDR1 and CDR2: SGHVS, FQNEAQ. The V gene end was trimmed by 9 bases and the J gene end by 4 bases; junction bases not matched to a gene: 8. The CDR3 DNA sequence: TGTGCCAGTCGGACCGGGACAGGGGGTTACGAGCAGTACTTC. Residues: CASRTGTGGYEQYF.

The J gene is TRBJ2-1, the V gene TRBV4-1, with D perhaps matching TRBD2 (6 bases). Germline CDR1 MGHRA, CDR2 YSYEKL. The CDR3 sequence is 17 residues long. Between the trimmed V and J ends, which lost 1 base and 0 bases, there was a span of 13 bases. For the CDR3, the DNA is TGCGCCAGCAGCCAAGGGGACTCGCGGGGCTCCTACAATGAGCAGTTCTTC. This translates into CASSQGDSRGSYNEQFF.

The chain recombines TRBV4-1 with TRBJ2-3; no reliable D call. This CDR3 region has 15 residues. CDR1 MGHRA and CDR2 YSYEKL come from the germline V gene. The germline V and J ends were trimmed by 2 bases and 2 bases, with 11 bases remaining between them. The CDR3 is CASSQPRRLTDTQYF. The CDR3 DNA is TGCGCCAGCAGCCAACCCCGGCGTCTCACAGATACGCAGTATTTT.

The CDR3 is CASRATGVQETQYF. For the CDR3, the DNA is TGTGCCAGCAGAGCCACAGGGGTCCAAGAGACCCAGTACTTC. The chain joins TRBV11-2 to TRBJ2-5; 7 bases agree with TRBD1. Germline V gives CDR1 SGHAT, CDR2 FQNNGV. This CDR3 contains 14 residues. V shed 6 bases, J shed 1 base, and the junction held 5 bases outside the gene matches.

CDR3 in DNA: TGTGCCAGCAGCCAACTAGCGGGAGTTGGGGAGCAGTACTTC. Encoded protein: CASSQLAGVGEQYF. The rearrangement joins TRBV7-9 to TRBJ2-7; 11 bases map to TRBD2. CDR1 is SEHNR and CDR2 is FQNEAQ in the germline V gene (reference sequence). The CDR3 consists of 14 residues. The V and J ends lost 5 bases and 7 bases, in that order; junction bases with no gene match: 7.

The chain has TRBV7-9 and TRBJ1-2; maybe TRBD1 (5 bases). The V end was cut by 4 bases, the J end by 7 bases, with 10 bases between. The CDR3 length is 12 residues. The germline gives CDR1 SEHNR, CDR2 FQNEAQ (reference sequence). CDR3 sequence reads: CASSSYRSGYTF. CDR3 nucleotides: TGTGCCAGCAGCTCCTACAGGTCTGGCTACACCTTC. Using reference TRBV7-9 and TRBJ1-2 for the parts outside the CDR3, the full variable domain is DTGVSQNPRHKITKRGQNVTFRCDPISEHNRLYWYRQTLGQGPEFLTYFQNEAQLEKSRLLSDRFSAERPKGSFSTLEIQRTEQGDSAMYLCASSSYRSGYTFGSGTRLTVV.

The chain links TRBV10-3 to TRBJ2-7; 8 nucleotides match TRBD1. The V and J ends lost 11 bases and 0 bases, in that order; junction bases with no gene match: 6. CDR3 length: 13 residues. Per germline, CDR1 ENHRY and CDR2 SYGVKD. The CDR3 nucleotides are TGTGCCGCGGCGGGACAGGCCTCCTACGAGCAGTACTTC. It translates to CAAAGQASYEQYF.

The V and J genes are TRBV27 and TRBJ2-1; a weak D match, TRBD2 (6 bases). The CDR3 length is 14 residues. V shed 3 bases and J shed 6 bases, with 12 bases lying between them. Germline loops: CDR1 MNHEY, CDR2 SMNVEV (reference sequence). The CDR3 DNA is TGTGCCAGCAGTTTTGTGGACGGGGGCAATGAGCAGTTCTTC. Translation: CASSFVDGGNEQFF.

The V call is TRBV27, the J call TRBJ2-7; D may be TRBD1 or TRBD2 (5 bases each). The CDR3 has 14 residues. Germline CDR1 reads MNHEY; CDR2 reads SMNVEV (reference sequence). V was shortened by 5 bases and J by 5 bases, with 16 bases between the two germline ends. The CDR3 DNA is TGTGCCAGCAGTCCGGATTGGGGGTTCGACGAGCAGTACTTC. This gives the protein CASSPDWGFDEQYF.

On this clone: Other DNA sequences from this sample encode an identical CDR3 as well. The V call is TRBV2, the J call TRBJ2-7; the D gene is possibly TRBD2 (5 bases). This CDR3 contains 12 residues. V was cut by 6 bases and J by 3 bases, with 9 bases left in between. CDR1 is SNHLY and CDR2 is FYNNEI in the germline V gene. The CDR3 here is CASRGDYYEQYF. The CDR3 bases are TGTGCCAGCAGGGGAGACTACTACGAGCAGTACTTC.

The J gene is TRBJ1-4, the V gene TRBV19; no reliable D call. The CDR3 covers 17 residues. V gave up 5 bases and J gave up 3 bases, with 19 bases separating them. Germline CDR1 LNHDA, CDR2 SQIVND (reference sequence). The DNA for the CDR3 is TGTGCCAGTAGTTACGCGACGGCAAGGCCCGCTAATGAAAAACTGTTTTTT. Protein sequence: CASSYATARPANEKLFF. Variable domain in full (rest from reference TRBV19 and TRBJ1-4): DGGITQSPKYLFRKEGQNVTLSCEQNLNHDAMYWYRQDPGQGLRLIYYSQIVNDFQKGDIAEGYSVSREKKESFPLTVTSAQKNPTAFYLCASSYATARPANEKLFFGSGTQLSVL.

This clone appeared a single time. The J gene is TRBJ1-5, the V gene TRBV5-5; TRBD1 matches at 8 bases. V lost 4 bases, J lost 5 bases, and 11 bases stayed unmatched. This CDR3 has 16 amino acids. Germline CDR1 reads SGHKS; CDR2 reads YYEKEE (reference sequence). The CDR3 DNA follows: TGTGCCAGCAGCCTGGTCCTCGGGACAGGTTATCAGCCCCAGCATTTT. Translating it yields CASSLVLGTGYQPQHF.

Comments on this clone: The same CDR3 arises from other DNA sequences in this sample as well. DNA of the CDR3: TGTGCCAGCAGCTTACAGGGGAGCTCCTACGAGCAGTACTTC. The encoded protein is CASSLQGSSYEQYF. The chain employs TRBV11-2 and TRBJ2-7; D is possibly TRBD1 (6 bases). CDR1 and CDR2 from the germline V gene are SGHAT and FQNNGV. V lost 2 bases, J lost 0 bases, and 8 bases lay in between. CDR3 size: 14 residues.

This rearrangement joins TRBV28 to TRBJ1-2; D perhaps matches TRBD1 (5 bases). Germline lookup yields CDR1 MDHEN and CDR2 SYDVKM. Deletions cut 7 bases from V and 6 bases from J, with 18 bases between. The CDR3 sequence is 14 residues long. The DNA of the CDR3 is TGTGCCAGCAATCTACTAGGGGTGAGGGATGGCTACACCTTC. It is translated as CASNLLGVRDGYTF.

Only one count was recorded for this clone. In DNA, the CDR3 is TGTGCCAGCAGTTTATCGAGAATCGGCGAGCAGTACTTC. Amino acid sequence: CASSLSRIGEQYF. The chain carries TRBV27 and TRBJ2-7; no definite D call. Trimming took off 0 bases at V and 6 bases at J, with 9 bases between the two ends. The CDR3 sequence is 13 residues long. From germline, CDR1 is MNHEY and CDR2 SMNVEV (reference sequence).

This chain joins TRBV7-8 and TRBJ2-5; 11 bases agree with TRBD2. The ends lost 4 bases at V and 4 bases at J; junction bases unmatched: 11. The CDR3 sequence is 17 residues long. Germline CDR1 is SGHVS and CDR2 is FQNEAQ. The CDR3 DNA reads as TGTGCCAGCAGCTCCATCCTTGGACTAGCGGGCGGAGAGACCCAGTACTTC. Residues: CASSSILGLAGGETQYF. Based on the CDR3 plus reference TRBV7-8 and TRBJ2-5, the full variable domain is GAGVSQSPRYKVAKRGQDVALRCDPISGHVSLFWYQQALGQGPEFLTYFQNEAQLDKSGLPSDRFFAERPEGSVSTLKIQRTQQEDSAVYLCASSSILGLAGGETQYFGPGTRLLVL.

The count of this clone is one. The chain carries TRBV14 and TRBJ2-1, with TRBD2 matching over 8 bases. The CDR3 is 15 amino acids. The germline V gene encodes CDR1 SGHDN and CDR2 FVKESK. The trim removed 4 bases at V and 9 bases at J, leaving 11 bases unmatched. The CDR3: CASSPTTLAVFEQFF. The CDR3 nucleotides are TGTGCCAGCAGCCCAACCACACTAGCGGTGTTTGAGCAGTTCTTC.

This chain joins TRBV19 and TRBJ2-7; no firm D call. Trimming left V 3 bases short and J 0 bases short, with 9 bases between. This CDR3 has 14 residues. The germline V gene has CDR1 LNHDA and CDR2 SQIVND (reference sequence). CDR3 DNA: TGTGCCAGTAGTATGGCCGGCAACTCCTACGAGCAGTACTTC. Protein sequence: CASSMAGNSYEQYF.

The V and J genes are TRBV6-4 and TRBJ2-1; 8 nucleotides align to TRBD2. Germline V gene data show CDR1 as MRHNA and CDR2 as SNTAGT. The CDR3 sequence is 15 residues long. V lost 2 bases and J lost 4; bases outside the gene matches: 4. The CDR3 loop is CASSDASGSYNEQFF. Written as DNA, the CDR3 is TGTGCCAGCAGTGACGCGAGCGGGAGTTACAATGAGCAGTTCTTC.